This T cell receptor (beta chain) was captured in a study of CD8+ T cells in alopecia areata. V dropped 4 bases and J dropped 0 bases, with 8 bases sitting between them. Per the germline V gene, CDR1 is SGHRS and CDR2 is YFSETQ. This CDR3 comprises 13 residues. Following RNA extraction, reverse transcription yielded cDNA that acted as the sequencing template. Repertoires were generated with immunoSEQ multiplex PCR, while TCRdb's copy carries only in-frame clones and drops some. This sample has about 150,000 clones, with over 70% found just once. Here the sequenced sample was CD8+ T cells sorted from blood, taken at week 0. This TCR derives from a human donor with alopecia areata. The chain links TRBV5-1 to TRBJ2-7, with D unresolved. Written as DNA, the CDR3 is TGCGCCAGCAGCGACGGTGTCTCCTACGAGCAGTACTTC. Its protein product is CASSDGVSYEQYF.